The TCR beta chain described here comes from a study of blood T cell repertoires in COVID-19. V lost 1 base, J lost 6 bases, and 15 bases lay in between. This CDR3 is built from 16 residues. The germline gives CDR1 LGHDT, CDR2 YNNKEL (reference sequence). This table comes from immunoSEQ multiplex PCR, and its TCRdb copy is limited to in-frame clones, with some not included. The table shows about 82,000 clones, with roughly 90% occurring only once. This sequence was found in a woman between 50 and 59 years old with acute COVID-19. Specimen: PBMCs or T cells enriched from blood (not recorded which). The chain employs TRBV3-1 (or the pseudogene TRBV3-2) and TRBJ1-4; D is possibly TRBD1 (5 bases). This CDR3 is CASSQAGQGGDEKLFF. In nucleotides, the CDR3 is TGTGCCAGCAGCCAAGCGGGTCAGGGAGGCGATGAAAAACTGTTTTTT.